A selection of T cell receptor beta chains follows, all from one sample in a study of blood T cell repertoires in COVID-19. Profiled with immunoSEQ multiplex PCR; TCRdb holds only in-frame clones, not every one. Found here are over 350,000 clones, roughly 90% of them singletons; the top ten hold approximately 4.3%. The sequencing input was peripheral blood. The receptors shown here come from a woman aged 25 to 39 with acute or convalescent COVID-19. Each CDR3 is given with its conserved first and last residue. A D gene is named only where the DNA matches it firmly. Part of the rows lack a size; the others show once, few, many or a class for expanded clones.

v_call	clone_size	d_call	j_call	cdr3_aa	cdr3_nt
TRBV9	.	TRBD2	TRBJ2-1	CASSLGLTGGDEQFF	TGTGCCAGCAGCCTCGGACTGACGGGGGGAGATGAGCAGTTCTTC
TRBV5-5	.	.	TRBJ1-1	CASSLLPVNTEAFF	TGTGCCAGCAGCTTGCTTCCCGTGAACACTGAAGCTTTCTTT
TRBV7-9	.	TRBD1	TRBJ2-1	CASSRPTGLSYEQFF	TGTGCCAGCAGCAGACCGACAGGGTTAAGCTATGAGCAGTTCTTC
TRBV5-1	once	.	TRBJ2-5	CASSLTREETQYF	TGCGCCAGCAGCCTTACCCGAGAAGAGACCCAGTACTTC
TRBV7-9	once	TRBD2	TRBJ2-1	CASSLLRGGLANEQFF	TGTGCCAGCAGCTTATTGCGGGGGGGGTTGGCGAATGAGCAGTTCTTC
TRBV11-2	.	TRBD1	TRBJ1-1	CASSYSGTGLGRNTEAFF	TGTGCCAGCAGCTATTCCGGGACAGGGTTGGGGAGAAACACTGAAGCTTTCTTT
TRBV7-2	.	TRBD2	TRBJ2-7	CASSTPSGGPPYEQYF	TGTGCCAGCAGCACGCCAAGCGGGGGGCCTCCCTACGAGCAGTACTTC
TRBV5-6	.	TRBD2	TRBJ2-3	CASSSSLAGDTDTQYF	TGTGCCAGCAGCTCGTCACTAGCGGGGGACACAGATACGCAGTATTTT
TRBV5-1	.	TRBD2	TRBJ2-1	CASSGLAGGPYNEQFF	TGCGCCAGCAGTGGTTTAGCGGGGGGGCCCTACAATGAGCAGTTCTTC
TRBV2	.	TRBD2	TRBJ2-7	CASSDGGGVNEQYF	TGTGCCAGCAGTGATGGCGGGGGGGTAAACGAGCAGTACTTC
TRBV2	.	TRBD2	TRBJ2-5	CASSTSGGKETQYF	TGTGCCAGCAGTACTAGCGGGGGGAAAGAGACCCAGTACTTC
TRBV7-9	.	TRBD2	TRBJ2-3	CASSPGAGASGGPADTQYF	TGTGCCAGCAGCCCCGGGGCAGGGGCTAGCGGGGGGCCGGCAGATACGCAGTATTTT
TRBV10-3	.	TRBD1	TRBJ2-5	CAAGGQDLRETQYF	TGTGCCGCCGGAGGACAGGACCTCCGAGAGACCCAGTACTTC
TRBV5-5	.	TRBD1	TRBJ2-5	CASSRGTVQETQYF	TGTGCCAGCAGCCGAGGGACAGTACAAGAGACCCAGTACTTC
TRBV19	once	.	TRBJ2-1	CASSIDKKPRRHNEQFF	TGTGCCAGTAGTATAGACAAAAAGCCCCGCAGGCACAATGAGCAGTTCTTC
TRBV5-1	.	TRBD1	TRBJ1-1	CASSRPGTGGRTEAFF	TGCGCCAGCAGCCGTCCCGGGACAGGGGGACGCACTGAAGCTTTCTTT
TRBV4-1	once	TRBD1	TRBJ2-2	CASSRQSGGSGQDTGELFF	TGCGCCAGCAGCCGACAATCAGGGGGTTCGGGACAGGACACCGGGGAGCTGTTTTTT
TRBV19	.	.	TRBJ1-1	CASSIQGSTEAFF	TGTGCCAGTAGTATTCAGGGGAGCACTGAAGCTTTCTTT
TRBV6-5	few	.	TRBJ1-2	CASTMEGRGYTF	TGTGCCAGCACCATGGAGGGCCGAGGCTACACCTTC
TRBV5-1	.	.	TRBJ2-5	CASSLVGQPGETQYF	TGCGCCAGCAGCTTGGTCGGACAGCCCGGGGAGACCCAGTACTTC
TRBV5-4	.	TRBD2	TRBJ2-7	CASSLVLAGGAEQYF	TGTGCCAGCAGCTTGGTTTTAGCGGGGGGGGCCGAGCAGTACTTC
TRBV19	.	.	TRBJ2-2	CASTWGVGGELFF	TGTGCCAGTACTTGGGGGGTTGGCGGGGAGCTGTTTTTT
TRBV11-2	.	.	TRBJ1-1	CASSFSPGEMNTEAFF	TGTGCCAGCAGCTTCTCTCCAGGGGAGATGAACACTGAAGCTTTCTTT
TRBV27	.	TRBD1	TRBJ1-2	CASSFTRTGEKGYGYTF	TGTGCCAGCAGCTTCACTCGTACAGGGGAAAAAGGCTATGGCTACACCTTC
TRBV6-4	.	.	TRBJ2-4	CASSDEGGNIQYF	TGTGCCAGCAGTGACGAGGGGGGGAACATTCAGTACTTC
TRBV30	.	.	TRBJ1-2	CAWSVGGGTYGYTF	TGTGCCTGGAGTGTAGGTGGGGGCACCTATGGCTACACCTTC
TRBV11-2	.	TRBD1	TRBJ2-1	CASSLGQGSSYNEQFF	TGTGCCAGCAGCTTAGGACAGGGTAGCTCCTACAATGAGCAGTTCTTC
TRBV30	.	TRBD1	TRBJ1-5	CAWTRGDRSAQHF	TGTGCCTGGACCAGGGGGGACAGGTCGGCCCAGCATTTT
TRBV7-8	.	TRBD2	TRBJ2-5	CASSLASGSQETQYF	TGTGCCAGCAGCTTAGCTAGCGGGTCCCAAGAGACCCAGTACTTC
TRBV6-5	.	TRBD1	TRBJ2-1	CASRPGGSYNEQFF	TGTGCCAGCCGGCCAGGGGGATCCTACAATGAGCAGTTCTTC
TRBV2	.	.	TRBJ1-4	CASKEEVLDEKLFF	TGTGCCAGCAAAGAGGAAGTTCTGGATGAAAAACTGTTTTTT
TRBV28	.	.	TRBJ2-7	CASSHNRAQYF	TGTGCCAGCAGCCACAACAGGGCTCAGTACTTC
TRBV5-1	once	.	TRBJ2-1	CASSLGAGLSEQFF	TGCGCCAGCAGCTTGGGTGCGGGGCTAAGTGAGCAGTTCTTC
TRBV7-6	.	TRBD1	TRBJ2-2	CASSLGRQGGTGELFF	TGTGCCAGCAGCTTAGGAAGACAGGGGGGCACCGGGGAGCTGTTTTTT
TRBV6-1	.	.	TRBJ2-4	CASSGSVGRAGQRGNIQYF	TGTGCCAGCAGTGGGAGTGTGGGAAGGGCAGGCCAAAGGGGAAACATTCAGTACTTC
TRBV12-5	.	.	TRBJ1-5	CASRDSRGQPQHF	TGTGCTAGTCGAGACAGTAGAGGACAGCCCCAGCATTTT
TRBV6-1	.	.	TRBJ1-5	CASSEARGGQPQHF	TGTGCCAGCAGTGAAGCGCGAGGGGGTCAGCCCCAGCATTTT
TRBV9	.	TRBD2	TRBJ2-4	CASSVTGGAKNIQYF	TGTGCCAGCAGCGTAACGGGGGGAGCCAAAAACATTCAGTACTTC
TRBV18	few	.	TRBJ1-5	CASSPSENQPQHF	TGTGCCAGCTCACCATCGGAGAATCAGCCCCAGCATTTT
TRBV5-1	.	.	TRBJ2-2	CASSSLQGPGELFF	TGCGCCAGCAGCTCCTTGCAGGGTCCCGGGGAGCTGTTTTTT
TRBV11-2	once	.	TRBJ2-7	CASSLAAGPYYEQYF	TGTGCCAGCAGCTTAGCGGCAGGCCCCTACTACGAGCAGTACTTC
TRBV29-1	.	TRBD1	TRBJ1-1	CSVDWGQGIILNTEAFF	TGCAGCGTTGACTGGGGACAGGGTATCATATTGAACACTGAAGCTTTCTTT
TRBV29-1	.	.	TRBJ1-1	CSVERNTEAFF	TGCAGCGTTGAACGGAACACTGAAGCTTTCTTT
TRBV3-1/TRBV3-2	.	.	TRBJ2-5	CASSQATAGGETQYF	TGTGCCAGCAGCCAAGCGACAGCAGGAGGGGAGACCCAGTACTTC
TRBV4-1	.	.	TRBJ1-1	CASSQKGTGGTEAFF	TGCGCCAGCAGCCAAAAGGGGACGGGGGGGACTGAAGCTTTCTTT